This paragraph covers one TCR beta chain sequence. This clone showed up just once. It lacks a known antigen. Base qualities are not at hand, and no much larger clone is one base apart. The identical CDR3 is also encoded by other nucleotide sequences in the sample. Trimming removed 0 bases from V and 1 base from J, leaving 5 bases between the germline ends. CDR1 LGHNA and CDR2 YSLEER are derived from the germline V gene. From its cysteine to its phenylalanine, the CDR3 spans 14 amino acids. The sequence is cut down to CDR3 DNA, 42 bases in frame from base 1. This sample stems from a study of T cells and Merkel cell carcinoma outcomes (TCRdb year 2020). Context from the whole study: The study examined the tumor T-cell repertoire together with T-cell density as predictors of clinical outcome in patients with Merkel cell carcinoma.

The study at large found these results: The combination of T-cell repertoire features and T-cell density was reported to predict clinical outcomes in patients with Merkel cell carcinoma.

The library was prepared using the immunoSEQ multiplex PCR assay. Entries here come from immuneACCESS through TCRdb and include only in-frame sequences with V and J called. Some clones fail to appear in such tables; in the studies checked, an unresolved V gene covers under half of the shortfall, and the cause of the remainder is unknown. The sample table lists 5,500 to 7,000 clones, under 80% of them with a count of one. Over 12% of the sample is held by the ten biggest clonotypes. Samples were obtained from patients with Merkel cell carcinoma. The clonotype originates from a human donor with Merkel cell carcinoma. Some clones in this sample may be carry-over from other donors' samples. Rearrangement joined TRBV4-3 to TRBJ2-3; the D gene assignment is ambiguous. Sequenced material: tumor tissue from Merkel cell carcinoma. The base sequence is TGCGCCAGCAGCCAAGATGGGGGCACAGATACGCAGTATTTT. The encoded protein is CASSQDGGTDTQYF.